The TCR beta chain described here comes from a study of T-cell reconstitution after alpha-beta-depleted transplantation in children. V lost 4 bases to trimming and J lost 3 bases, with 13 bases between them. The V gene's germline CDR1 is SGHRS and CDR2 YFSETQ. The CDR3 totals 14 residues. TCRbeta library construction was performed incorporating unique molecular identifiers. TCRdb itself ran the PCR reads through MiXCR, one entry per CDR3 protein. The sample contains 380,000 or so distinct CDR3 sequences, about an eighth of which appear only once. The receptor was derived from a human donor who donated a stem cell graft to a child with Fanconi anemia. The chain combines TRBV5-1 with TRBJ2-5; the D gene could be TRBD1 or TRBD2 (5 bases each). The source material was PBMCs, sampled from the stem cell graft. The CDR3, as DNA: TGCGCCAGCAGCCATGGGACGGTGGAAGAGACCCAGTACTTC. Its translation: CASSHGTVEETQYF.